This TCR beta chain came from a study of cytomegalovirus exposure and HLA in healthy donors. The CDR3 sequence is 15 residues long. CDR1 and CDR2 (germline): MGHRA, YSYEKL. V dropped 0 bases and J dropped 6 bases, with 12 bases sitting between them. Method: immunoSEQ multiplex PCR; TCRdb's copy keeps in-frame clones and lacks some. The sample has almost 200,000 clones; roughly 77% are singletons. Sequenced input: PBMCs. The chain employs TRBV4-1 and TRBJ1-5; possible D gene TRBD1, 6 bases. The TCR comes from a woman aged 25 to 39 in good health and CMV-seronegative. The CDR3 reads CASSQDTGPSQPQHF. The CDR3, as DNA: TGCGCCAGCAGCCAAGATACAGGGCCCAGTCAGCCCCAGCATTTT.